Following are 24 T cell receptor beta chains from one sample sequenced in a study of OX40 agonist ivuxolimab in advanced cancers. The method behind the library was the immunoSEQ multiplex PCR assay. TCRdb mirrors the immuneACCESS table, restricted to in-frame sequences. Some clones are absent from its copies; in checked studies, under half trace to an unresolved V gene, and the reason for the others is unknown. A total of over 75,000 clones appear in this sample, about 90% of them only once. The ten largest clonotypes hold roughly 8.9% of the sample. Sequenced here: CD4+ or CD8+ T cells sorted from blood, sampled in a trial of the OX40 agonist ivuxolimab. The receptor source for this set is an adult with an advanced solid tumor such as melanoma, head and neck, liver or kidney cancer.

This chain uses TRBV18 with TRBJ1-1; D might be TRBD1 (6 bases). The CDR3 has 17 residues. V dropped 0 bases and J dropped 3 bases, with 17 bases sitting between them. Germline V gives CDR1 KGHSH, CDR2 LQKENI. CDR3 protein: CASSPPEGSGVDTEAFF. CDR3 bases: TGTGCCAGCTCACCACCGGAAGGTTCAGGGGTGGACACTGAAGCTTTCTTT.

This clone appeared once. CDR3 residues: CASSYSRDTDTQYF. Here the CDR3 DNA reads TGTGCCAGCAGTTACTCGAGGGACACAGATACGCAGTATTTT. The chain carries TRBV6-6 and TRBJ2-3, with TRBD2 as a possible D gene (5 bases). Per germline, CDR1 MNHNY and CDR2 SVGAGI (reference sequence). The CDR3 loop spans 14 amino acids. Trimming removed 0 bases from V and 2 bases from J, with 6 bases in between.

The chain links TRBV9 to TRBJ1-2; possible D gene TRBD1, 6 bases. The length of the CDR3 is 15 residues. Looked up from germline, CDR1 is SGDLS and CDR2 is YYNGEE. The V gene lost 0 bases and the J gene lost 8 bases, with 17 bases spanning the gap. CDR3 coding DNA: TGTGCCAGCAGCGTAGAACCGACAGGTAATCGAGGCTACACCTTC. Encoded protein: CASSVEPTGNRGYTF.

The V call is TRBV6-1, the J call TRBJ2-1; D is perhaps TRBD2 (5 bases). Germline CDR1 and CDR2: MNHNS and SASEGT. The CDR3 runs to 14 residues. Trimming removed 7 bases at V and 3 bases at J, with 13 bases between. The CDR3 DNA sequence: TGTGCCAGCACCTTGGGAAGCGGCTACAATGAGCAGTTCTTC. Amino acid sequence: CASTLGSGYNEQFF.

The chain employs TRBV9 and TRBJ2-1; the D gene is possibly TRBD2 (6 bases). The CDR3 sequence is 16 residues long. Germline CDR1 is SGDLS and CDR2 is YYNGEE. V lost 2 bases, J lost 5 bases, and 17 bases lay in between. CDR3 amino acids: CASSVTGDWGDNEQFF. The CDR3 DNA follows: TGTGCCAGCAGCGTCACTGGAGACTGGGGGGACAATGAGCAGTTCTTC.

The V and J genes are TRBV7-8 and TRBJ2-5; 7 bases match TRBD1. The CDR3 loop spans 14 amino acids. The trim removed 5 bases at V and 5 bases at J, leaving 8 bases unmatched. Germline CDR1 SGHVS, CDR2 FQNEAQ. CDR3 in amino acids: CASSPTTGLETQYF. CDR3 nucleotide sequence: TGTGCCAGCAGCCCCACGACAGGGTTGGAGACCCAGTACTTC.

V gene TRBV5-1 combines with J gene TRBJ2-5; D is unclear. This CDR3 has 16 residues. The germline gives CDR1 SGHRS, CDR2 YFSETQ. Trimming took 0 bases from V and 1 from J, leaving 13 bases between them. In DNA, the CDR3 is TGCGCCAGCAGCTTGGTCTCAGAGACTCCCCAAGAGACCCAGTACTTC. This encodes CASSLVSETPQETQYF.

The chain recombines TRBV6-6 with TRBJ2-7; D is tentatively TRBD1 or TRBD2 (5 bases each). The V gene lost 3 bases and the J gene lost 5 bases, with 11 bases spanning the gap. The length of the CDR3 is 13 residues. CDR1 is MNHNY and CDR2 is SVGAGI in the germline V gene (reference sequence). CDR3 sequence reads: CASSYPLGDEQYF. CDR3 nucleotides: TGTGCCAGCAGTTATCCGCTGGGGGACGAGCAGTACTTC.

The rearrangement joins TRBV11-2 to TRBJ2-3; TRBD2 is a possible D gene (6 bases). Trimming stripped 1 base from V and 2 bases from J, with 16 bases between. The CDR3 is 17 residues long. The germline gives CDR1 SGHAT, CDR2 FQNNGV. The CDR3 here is CASSLGVSEGPTDTQYF. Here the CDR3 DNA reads TGTGCCAGCAGCTTAGGGGTTTCGGAGGGCCCCACAGATACGCAGTATTTT.

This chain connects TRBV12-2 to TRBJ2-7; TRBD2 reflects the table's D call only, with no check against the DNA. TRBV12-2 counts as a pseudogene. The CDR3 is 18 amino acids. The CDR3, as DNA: TGTGCAAGTCGCTTAGCCAAGCCCGAGCGGGATTACTCCTACGAGCAGTACTTC. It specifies CASRLAKPERDYSYEQYF.

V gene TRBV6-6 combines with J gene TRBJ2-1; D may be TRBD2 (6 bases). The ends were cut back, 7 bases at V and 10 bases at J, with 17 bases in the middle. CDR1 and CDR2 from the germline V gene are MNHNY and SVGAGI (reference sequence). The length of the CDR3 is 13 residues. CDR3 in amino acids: CASTRLGGGEQFF. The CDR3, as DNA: TGTGCCAGCACCCGATTAGGAGGAGGGGAGCAGTTCTTC.

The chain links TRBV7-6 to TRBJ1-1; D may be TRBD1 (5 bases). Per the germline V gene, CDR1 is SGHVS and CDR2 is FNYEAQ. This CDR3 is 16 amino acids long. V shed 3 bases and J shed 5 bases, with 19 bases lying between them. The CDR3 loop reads CASSFARLGEETEAFF. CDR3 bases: TGTGCCAGCAGCTTCGCCCGTTTGGGGGAGGAGACTGAAGCTTTCTTT.

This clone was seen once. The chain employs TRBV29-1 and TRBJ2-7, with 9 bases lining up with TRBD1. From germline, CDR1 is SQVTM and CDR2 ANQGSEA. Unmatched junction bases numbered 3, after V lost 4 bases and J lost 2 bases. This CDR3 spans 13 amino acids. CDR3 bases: TGCAGCGTTGGGGGACAGGGAGCCTACGAGCAGTACTTC. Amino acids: CSVGGQGAYEQYF.

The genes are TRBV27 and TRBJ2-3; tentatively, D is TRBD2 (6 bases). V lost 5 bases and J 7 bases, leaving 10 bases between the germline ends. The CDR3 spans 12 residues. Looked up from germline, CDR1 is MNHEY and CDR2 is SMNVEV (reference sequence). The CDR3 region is CASSSGQHTQYF. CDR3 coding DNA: TGTGCCAGCAGTAGCGGGCAGCATACGCAGTATTTT.

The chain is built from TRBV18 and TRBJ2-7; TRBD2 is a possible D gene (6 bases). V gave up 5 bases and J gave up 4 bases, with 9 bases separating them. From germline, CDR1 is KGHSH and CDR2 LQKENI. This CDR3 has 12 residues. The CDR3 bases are TGTGCCAGCTCAACCGGGGGATACGAGCAGTACTTC. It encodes CASSTGGYEQYF. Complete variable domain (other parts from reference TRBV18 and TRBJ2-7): NAGVMQNPRHLVRRRGQEARLRCSPMKGHSHVYWYRQLPEEGLKFMVYLQKENIIDESGMPKERFSAEFPKEGPSILRIQQVVRGDSAAYFCASSTGGYEQYFGPGTRLTVT.

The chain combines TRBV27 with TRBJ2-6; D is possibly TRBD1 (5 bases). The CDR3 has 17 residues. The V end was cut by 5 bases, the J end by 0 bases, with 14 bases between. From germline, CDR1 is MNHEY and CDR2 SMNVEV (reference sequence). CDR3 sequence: CASSPYRQSSGANVLTF. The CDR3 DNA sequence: TGTGCCAGCAGTCCCTACCGACAGAGCTCTGGGGCCAACGTCCTGACTTTC.

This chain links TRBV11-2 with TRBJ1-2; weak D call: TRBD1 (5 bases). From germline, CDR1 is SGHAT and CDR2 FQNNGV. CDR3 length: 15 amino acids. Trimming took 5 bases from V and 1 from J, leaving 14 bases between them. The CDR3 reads CASSEGWGDNYGYTF. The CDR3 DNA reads TGTGCCAGCAGCGAAGGATGGGGGGATAACTATGGCTACACCTTC.

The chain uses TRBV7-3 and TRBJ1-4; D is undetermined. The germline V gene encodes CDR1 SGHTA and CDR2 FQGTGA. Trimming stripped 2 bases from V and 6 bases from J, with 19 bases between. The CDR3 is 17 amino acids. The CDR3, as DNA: TGTGCCAGCAGCTTACTAGCCCGAGGGCTAACGGATGAAAAACTGTTTTTT. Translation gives CASSLLARGLTDEKLFF. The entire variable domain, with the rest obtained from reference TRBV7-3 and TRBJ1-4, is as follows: GAGVSQTPSNKVTEKGKYVELRCDPISGHTALYWYRQSLGQGPEFLIYFQGTGAADDSGLPNDRFFAVRPEGSVSTLKIQRTERGDSAVYLCASSLLARGLTDEKLFFGSGTQLSVL.

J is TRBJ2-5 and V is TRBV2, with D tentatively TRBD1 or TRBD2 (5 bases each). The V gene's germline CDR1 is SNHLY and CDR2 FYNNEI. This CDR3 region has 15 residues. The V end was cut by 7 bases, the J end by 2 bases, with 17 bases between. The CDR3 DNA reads TGTGCCAGCAATGGGGGTCTGGGGCAACAAGAGACCCAGTACTTC. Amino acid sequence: CASNGGLGQQETQYF.

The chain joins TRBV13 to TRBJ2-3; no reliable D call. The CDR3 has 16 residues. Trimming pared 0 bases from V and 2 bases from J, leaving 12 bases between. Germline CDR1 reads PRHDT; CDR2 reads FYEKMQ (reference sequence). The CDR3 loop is CASSLGLWQATDTQYF. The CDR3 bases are TGTGCCAGCAGCTTAGGCCTCTGGCAGGCCACAGATACGCAGTATTTT.

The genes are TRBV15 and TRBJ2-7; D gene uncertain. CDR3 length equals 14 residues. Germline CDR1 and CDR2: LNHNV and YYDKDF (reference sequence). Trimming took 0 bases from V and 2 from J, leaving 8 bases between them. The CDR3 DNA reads TGTGCCACCAGCAGAGACGTCCTCCCCTACGAGCAGTACTTC. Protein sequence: CATSRDVLPYEQYF.

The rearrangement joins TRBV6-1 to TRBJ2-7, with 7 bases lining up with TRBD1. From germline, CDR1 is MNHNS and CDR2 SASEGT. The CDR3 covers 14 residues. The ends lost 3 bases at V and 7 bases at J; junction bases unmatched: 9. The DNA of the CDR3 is TGTGCCAGCAGTGAGTCAGGGGGTGTTTTGGAGCAGTACTTC. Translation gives CASSESGGVLEQYF.

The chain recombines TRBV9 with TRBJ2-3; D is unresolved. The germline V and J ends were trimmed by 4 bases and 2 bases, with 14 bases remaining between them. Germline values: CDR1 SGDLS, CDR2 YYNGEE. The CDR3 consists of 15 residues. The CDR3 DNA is TGTGCCAGCAGCCCCGGATCGTCACACACAGATACGCAGTATTTT. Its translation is CASSPGSSHTDTQYF.

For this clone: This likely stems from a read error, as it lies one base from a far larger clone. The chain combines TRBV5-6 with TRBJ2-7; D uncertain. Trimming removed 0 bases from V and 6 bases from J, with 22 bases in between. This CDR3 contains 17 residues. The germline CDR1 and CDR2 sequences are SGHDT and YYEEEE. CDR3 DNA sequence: TGTGCCAGCAGCTTGGCCATACTCCCAGGAAGTTACAGCGAGCAGTACTTC. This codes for CASSLAILPGSYSEQYF.